This is a list of T cell receptor beta chains from one sample in a study of blood T cell repertoires in COVID-19. Sequenced by immunoSEQ multiplex PCR; TCRdb stores in-frame clones only, minus some. The table records 85,000 to 95,000 clones, 87% of them present only once. The specimen sequenced was peripheral blood. The receptors were sampled from a human donor with acute or convalescent COVID-19. The donor label of this sample is uncertain. The CDR3 runs from the conserved cysteine through the conserved F or W. Part of the rows lack a size; the others show once, few, many or a class for expanded clones.

abundance | v_gene | CDR3aa
once | TRBV28 | CASTTPGSSYNSPLHF
- | TRBV18 | CASSPVVQGERTNYGYTF
- | TRBV6-5 | CASRHGDMTQHF
- | TRBV12-3/TRBV12-4 | CASSSTGTDTQYF
- | TRBV4-1 | CASSPRDRGTDTQYF
- | TRBV5-1 | CASSLDQGDIQYF
- | TRBV5-6 | CASTAAGYSTDTQYF
few | TRBV9 | CASDQGLLHLISPLHF
- | TRBV12-3/TRBV12-4 | CASRSQGTDTQYF
- | TRBV30 | CAWRRRDPFTGELFF
- | TRBV5-4 | CASSLADRAYGYTF
- | TRBV3-1/TRBV3-2 | CASSHEGNPYEQYF
- | TRBV9 | CASSVGSPSSSPLHF
- | TRBV7-9 | CASSSLTGSYEQYF
- | TRBV11-2 | CASSSGQGALEKLFF
few | TRBV27 | CASSFIGTGSYEQYF
- | TRBV5-6 | CASSLALGAYEQYF
- | TRBV18 | CASSPLARASTDTQYF
- | TRBV11-3 | CASSLVWTGGLGEQFF
- | TRBV3-1/TRBV3-2 | CASSQDSRPGGTEAFF
- | TRBV21-1 | CASSNPGKTEAFF
- | TRBV6-1 | CASSEGTGSRSNEKLFF
- | TRBV9 | CASSVGTSSYNEQFF
- | TRBV4-3 | CASSQDWASLSTEQYF